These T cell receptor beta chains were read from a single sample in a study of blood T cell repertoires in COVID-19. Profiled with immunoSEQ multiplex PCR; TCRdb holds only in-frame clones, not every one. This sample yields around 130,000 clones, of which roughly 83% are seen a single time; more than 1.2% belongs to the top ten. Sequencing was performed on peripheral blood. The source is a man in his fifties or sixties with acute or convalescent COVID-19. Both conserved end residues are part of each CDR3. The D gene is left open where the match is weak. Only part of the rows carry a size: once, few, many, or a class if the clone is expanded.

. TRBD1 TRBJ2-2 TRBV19 CASTSGTGTTGELFF TGTGCCAGTACCTCAGGGACAGGGACCACCGGGGAGCTGTTTTTT
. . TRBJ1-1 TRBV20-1 CSASGGRMNTEAFF TGCAGTGCTAGTGGGGGGAGGATGAACACTGAAGCTTTCTTT
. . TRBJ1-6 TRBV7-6 CANYGTGGCSYNSPLHF TGTGCCAACTATGGGACGGGAGGATGTTCCTATAATTCACCCCTCCACTTT
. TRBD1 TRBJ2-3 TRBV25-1 CASSEPGQYTDTQYF TGTGCCAGCAGTGAACCGGGACAGTACACAGATACGCAGTATTTT
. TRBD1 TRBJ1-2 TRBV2 CASNIWGQDYGYTF TGTGCCAGCAATATTTGGGGACAGGACTATGGCTACACCTTC
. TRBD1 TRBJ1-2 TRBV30 CAWSTGVQNYGYTF TGTGCCTGGAGTACAGGGGTCCAAAACTATGGCTACACCTTC
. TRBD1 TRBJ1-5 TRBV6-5 CASSYSTGGDQPQHF TGTGCCAGCAGTTATTCCACAGGGGGGGATCAGCCCCAGCATTTT
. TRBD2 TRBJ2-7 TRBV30 CASTKSGRGHEQYF TGTGCCTCCACTAAAAGCGGGAGGGGCCACGAGCAGTACTTC
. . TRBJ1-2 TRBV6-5 CASSYSRTANYGYTF TGTGCCAGCAGTTACTCTCGGACAGCTAACTATGGCTACACCTTC
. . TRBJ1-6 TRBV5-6 CASSASRSGYNSPLHF TGTGCCAGCAGCGCCTCGCGCTCCGGTTATAATTCACCCCTCCACTTT
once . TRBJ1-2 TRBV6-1 CASSETLPGTLYGYTF TGTGCCAGCAGTGAAACCCTACCCGGGACACTCTATGGCTACACCTTC
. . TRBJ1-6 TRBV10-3 CATMTGYNSPLHF TGTGCCACCATGACAGGTTATAATTCACCCCTCCACTTT
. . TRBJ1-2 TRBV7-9 CASSLISGVGGYTF TGTGCCAGCAGCTTAATATCAGGGGTTGGCGGCTACACCTTC
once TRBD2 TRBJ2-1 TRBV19 CASRLAGGPYNEQFF TGTGCCAGTAGGCTAGCGGGGGGACCTTACAATGAGCAGTTCTTC
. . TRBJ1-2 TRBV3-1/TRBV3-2 CASSQEAVYGYTF TGTGCCAGCAGCCAAGAGGCAGTTTATGGCTACACCTTC
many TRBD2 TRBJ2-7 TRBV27 CASGERDSYEQYF TGTGCCAGCGGCGAGCGGGACTCCTACGAGCAGTACTTC
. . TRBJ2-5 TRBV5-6 CASSLGQPRETQYF TGTGCCAGCAGCTTGGGACAGCCGAGGGAGACCCAGTACTTC
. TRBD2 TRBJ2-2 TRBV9 CASSRSGRASTGELFF TGTGCCAGCAGCCGTAGCGGGAGGGCCAGCACCGGGGAGCTGTTTTTT
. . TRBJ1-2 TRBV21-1 CAWDRGRKPYGYTF TGTGCCTGGGACAGGGGGCGCAAGCCCTATGGCTACACCTTC
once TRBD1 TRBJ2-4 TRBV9 CASSVDPTGGNIQYF TGTGCCAGCAGCGTAGACCCCACAGGGGGAAACATTCAGTACTTC
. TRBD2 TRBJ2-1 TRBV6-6 CASSSRRISGKDEQFF TGTGCCAGCAGTTCCCGCAGAATTAGCGGGAAGGATGAGCAGTTCTTC
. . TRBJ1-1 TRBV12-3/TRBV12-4 CASTRGTEAFF TGTGCCAGCACACGGGGCACTGAAGCTTTCTTT
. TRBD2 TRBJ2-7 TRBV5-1 CASSSTSGRAYEQYF TGCGCCAGCAGCTCAACTAGCGGGAGGGCCTACGAGCAGTACTTC
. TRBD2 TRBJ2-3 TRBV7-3 CASSYGTSGGTSTDTQYF TGTGCCAGCAGTTACGGGACTAGCGGGGGGACCAGCACAGATACGCAGTATTTT
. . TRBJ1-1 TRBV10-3 CAISGGQMNTEAFF TGTGCCATCAGTGGAGGACAGATGAACACTGAAGCTTTCTTT
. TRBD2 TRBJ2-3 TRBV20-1 CSASKGGSFSDTQYF TGCAGTGCTAGTAAGGGCGGGAGTTTCTCAGATACGCAGTATTTT
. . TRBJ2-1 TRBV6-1 CASSESRTSFF TGTGCCAGCAGTGAGAGCAGGACTTCCTTCTTC
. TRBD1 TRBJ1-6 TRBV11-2 CASSLNRGSSYNSPLHF TGTGCCAGCAGCTTAAACAGGGGAAGCTCCTATAATTCACCCCTCCACTTT
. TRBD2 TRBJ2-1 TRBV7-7 CASSLGTSGRNEQFF TGTGCCAGCAGCTTAGGGACTAGCGGGAGAAATGAGCAGTTCTTC
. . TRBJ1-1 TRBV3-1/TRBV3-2 CASSQATGMNTEAFF TGTGCCAGCAGCCAAGCGACGGGAATGAACACTGAAGCTTTCTTT
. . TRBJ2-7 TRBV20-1 CSARGHYEQYF TGCAGTGCTAGGGGACACTACGAGCAGTACTTC
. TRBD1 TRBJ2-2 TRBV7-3 CASSPVGTGDAGELFF TGTGCCAGCAGCCCCGTAGGGACAGGGGACGCCGGGGAGCTGTTTTTT
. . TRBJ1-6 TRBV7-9 CASSSDTNSPLHF TGTGCCAGCAGTTCCGACACTAATTCACCCCTCCACTTT
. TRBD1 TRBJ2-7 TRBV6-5 CASTGTGGSYEQYF TGTGCCAGCACTGGGACAGGGGGCTCCTACGAGCAGTACTTC
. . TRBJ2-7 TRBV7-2 CASSLGGGQVSYEQYF TGTGCCAGCAGCTTAGGGGGGGGACAGGTGTCCTACGAGCAGTACTTC
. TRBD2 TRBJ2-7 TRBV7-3 CASSLSGRAFDEQYF TGTGCCAGCAGCCTTAGCGGGAGGGCCTTCGACGAGCAGTACTTC
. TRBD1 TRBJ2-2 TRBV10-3 CAISDLSTGQGNTGELFF TGTGCCATCAGTGACCTTTCGACGGGACAGGGGAACACCGGGGAGCTGTTTTTT
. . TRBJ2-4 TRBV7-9 CASSLESLNIQYF TGTGCCAGCAGCCTCGAGAGTCTGAACATTCAGTACTTC
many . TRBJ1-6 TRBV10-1 CASSAGYEYNSPLHF TGCGCCAGCAGTGCAGGGTATGAGTATAATTCACCCCTCCACTTT
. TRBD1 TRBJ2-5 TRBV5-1 CASRSSTGLQETQYF TGCGCCAGCAGATCCTCGACAGGGCTCCAAGAGACCCAGTACTTC
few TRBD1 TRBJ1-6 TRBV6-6 CASSSPRQGAKSPLHF TGTGCCAGCAGTTCGCCGAGACAGGGGGCGAAATCACCCCTCCACTTT
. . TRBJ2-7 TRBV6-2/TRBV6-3 CASGYQGFSYEQYF TGTGCCAGCGGTTACCAGGGGTTCTCCTACGAGCAGTACTTC